Listed below are T cell receptor beta chains from one sample, sequenced in a study of long-term antiretroviral therapy in people with HIV. Method: immunoSEQ multiplex PCR; TCRdb's copy keeps in-frame clones and lacks some. The sample has about 22,000 clones; around 84% are singletons. This specimen consisted of unsorted PBMCs, obtained 1.3 years after starting antiretroviral therapy. All receptors derive from a man aged 60-69 years with HIV. Each CDR3 is given with its conserved first and last residue. Fields, in order: J gene, CDR3 length, V gene, CDR3 protein.

TRBJ2-2 | 15 | TRBV9 | CASSVEAGRTGELFF
TRBJ2-2 | 14 | TRBV6-1 | CASRMGHNTGELFF
TRBJ1-2 | 14 | TRBV2 | CASRGTGLGYGYTF
TRBJ1-2 | 15 | TRBV15 | CATSRGGRANYGYTF
TRBJ1-1 | 14 | TRBV5-1 | CASSLVSGNAEAFF
TRBJ2-2 | 16 | TRBV5-4 | CASSSQGSERAGELFF
TRBJ2-7 | 15 | TRBV10-2 | CASSESPGIVYEQYF
TRBJ2-1 | 12 | TRBV6-1 | CASSEGREPEFF
TRBJ2-7 | 15 | TRBV2 | CASSELRDISYEQYF
TRBJ2-7 | 14 | TRBV7-2 | CASSPQWASYEQYF
TRBJ1-4 | 14 | TRBV7-9 | CASSSAATNEKLFF
TRBJ2-1 | 14 | TRBV7-9 | CASSLRRQGNEQFF
TRBJ2-2 | 13 | TRBV7-9 | CASSPHTAGELFF
TRBJ1-5 | 18 | TRBV18 | CASSPPMDRGYSNQPQHF
TRBJ1-1 | 15 | TRBV6-5 | CASSYAGSSGTEAFF
TRBJ2-7 | 14 | TRBV10-3 | CAISELGQQNEQYF
TRBJ1-1 | 16 | TRBV5-4 | CASSPVAGALNTEAFF
TRBJ2-7 | 12 | TRBV13 | CASGTRWGEQYF
TRBJ2-7 | 11 | TRBV20-1 | CSAPLGHGKYF
TRBJ1-5 | 14 | TRBV6-1 | CASSELSSNQPQHF
TRBJ1-3 | 17 | TRBV5-6 | CASSPRDSYPAGNTIYF
TRBJ1-6 | 18 | TRBV19 | CASSTAQGAGSYNSPLHF
TRBJ1-2 | 14 | TRBV6-5 | CASSYRLGGSGYTF
TRBJ2-3 | 15 | TRBV7-9 | CASSYPGGGTDTQYF
TRBJ2-1 | 18 | TRBV19 | CASAGGRLAGGYESEQFF
TRBJ2-7 | 15 | TRBV7-2 | CASSLRGPALWEQYF
TRBJ2-1 | 17 | TRBV7-9 | CASSERRRLAGVNEQFF
TRBJ1-2 | 13 | TRBV2 | CASRSGRGYGYTF
TRBJ2-5 | 12 | TRBV19 | CASSVGGETQYF
TRBJ1-5 | 13 | TRBV6-6 | CASSRGNTQPQHF
TRBJ2-1 | 16 | TRBV5-1 | CASSLVGTLRVNEQFF
TRBJ1-2 | 16 | TRBV6-5 | CASSYKGGPRNYGYTF
TRBJ2-7 | 15 | TRBV27 | CASTYFDGVSYEQYF
TRBJ2-7 | 17 | TRBV18 | CASSATLSGRGFYEQYF
TRBJ1-2 | 14 | TRBV5-4 | CASSLSRPGDGYTF